This T cell receptor beta chain came from a study of beta chain features in type 1 diabetes. Study results and caveats: When Type 1 diabetes patients were examined, their TCRB CDR3s proved moderately but significantly shorter in all four CD4+ subsets.

There are a few counts of this clone. The antigen remains undetermined. The sequenced template was cDNA made from the entire isolated RNA. TCRdb keeps only in-frame clones here, not all; method: immunoSEQ multiplex PCR. The sample lists a few hundred thousand clones, roughly 20% seen once, with approximately 0.029% in the top ten. V was clipped by 6 bases and J by 6 bases, with 14 bases between them. CDR1 SQVTM and CDR2 ANQGSEA come from the germline V gene. The CDR3 extends over 12 amino acids. The rearrangement uses TRBV29-1 and TRBJ1-2; D is perhaps TRBD1 (6 bases). The sequence came from a woman aged 40 to 50 with type 1 diabetes. The sequenced sample was naive CD4+ T cells from blood. This CDR3 reads CSVEGGVDGYTF. In DNA form, the CDR3 reads TGCAGCGTGGAGGGGGGGGTCGATGGCTACACCTTC.